One and the same sample provided the 31 T cell receptor beta chains below, sequenced in a study of shared clonotypes between healthy human individuals. Generated by immunoSEQ multiplex PCR, the TCRdb table keeps only in-frame clones and is missing some. The table shows about 580,000 clones, with 95% to 98% occurring only once. CD45RO negativity and positive selection for CCR7 defined naive CD8 cells, a population that excluded terminally differentiated effector memory CD45RA+ cells. The sample comprised naive CD8+ T cells sorted from blood. These receptors came from a man aged 30 to 45 in good health.

The chain recombines TRBV7-9 with TRBJ2-7; TRBD2 matches 11 bases. The CDR3 runs to 16 residues. Germline-derived CDR1 and CDR2 are SEHNR and FQNEAQ (reference sequence). The J segment lost 4 bases and the V segment lost 3 bases, leaving 8 bases of the junction unmatched. CDR3 nucleotides: TGTGCCAGCAGCTTGGGACCGGGACTAGCGGATTACGAGCAGTACTTC. Its translation is CASSLGPGLADYEQYF. The variable domain in full, completed from reference TRBV7-9 and TRBJ2-7, reads DTGVSQNPRHKITKRGQNVTFRCDPISEHNRLYWYRQTLGQGPEFLTYFQNEAQLEKSRLLSDRFSAERPKGSFSTLEIQRTEQGDSAMYLCASSLGPGLADYEQYFGPGTRLTVT.

A single count supports this clone. The CDR3: CASSSPVISSNYGYTF. The CDR3 region has the DNA TGTGCCAGCAGTTCACCAGTGATCTCTTCTAACTATGGCTACACCTTC. V is TRBV28 and J is TRBJ1-2; D is ambiguous. From germline, CDR1 is MDHEN and CDR2 SYDVKM. The CDR3 runs to 16 residues. V lost 4 bases to trimming and J lost 0 bases, with 15 bases between them.

This clone was observed a single time. This chain joins TRBV7-9 and TRBJ2-5; 7 positions agree with TRBD1. Trimming cost V 1 base and J 5 bases; bases outside gene matches: 4. This CDR3 is 14 amino acids long. CDR1 and CDR2 from the germline V gene are SEHNR and FQNEAQ (reference sequence). The chain's CDR3 is CASSLETGAETQYF. The CDR3 nucleotides read TGTGCCAGCAGCTTAGAAACAGGGGCGGAGACCCAGTACTTC.

This clone was seen once. J is TRBJ2-2 and V is TRBV7-6; TRBD2 matches at 7 bases. Germline V CDR1 and CDR2: SGHVS, FNYEAQ. The CDR3 has 15 residues. The J segment lost 7 bases and the V segment lost 1 base, leaving 6 bases of the junction unmatched. CDR3 loop: CASSLVASGGGELFF. CDR3 nucleotides: TGTGCCAGCAGCTTAGTGGCTAGCGGAGGCGGGGAGCTGTTTTTT. The full variable domain, with the rest looked up from reference TRBV7-6 and TRBJ2-2, is GAGVSQSPRYKVTKRGQDVALRCDPISGHVSLYWYRQALGQGPEFLTYFNYEAQQDKSGLPNDRFSAERPEGSISTLTIQRTEQRDSAMYRCASSLVASGGGELFFGEGSRLTVL.

This rearrangement joins TRBV7-6 to TRBJ2-1; 7 nucleotides align to TRBD2. Per the germline V gene, CDR1 is SGHVS and CDR2 is FNYEAQ. The CDR3 runs 14 residues. Losses at the gene ends were 0 bases for V and 8 bases for J; bases not matched to a gene: 4. DNA for the CDR3: TGTGCCAGCAGCTTAGCATTAGGGAGGGATGAGCAGTTCTTC. Its translation is CASSLALGRDEQFF.

V and J are TRBV5-3 and TRBJ2-1; possible D gene TRBD2, 5 bases. TRBV5-3 is labeled an ORF, and its function is uncertain. The V end was cut by 0 bases, the J end by 0 bases, with 13 bases between. CDR3 length: 17 amino acids. The CDR3 coding sequence is TGTGCCAGAAGCTTGGACGGGGATACCAGCTCCTACAATGAGCAGTTCTTC. Residues: CARSLDGDTSSYNEQFF.

This clone was observed a few times. V usage is TRBV5-5 and J usage is TRBJ2-7; D not certain. The CDR3 contains 11 residues. Germline CDR1 reads SGHKS; CDR2 reads YYEKEE (reference sequence). The V gene lost 6 bases and the J gene lost 7 bases, with 11 bases spanning the gap. CDR3 in DNA: TGTGCCAGCAATGACCAACTGGAGCAGTACTTC. Its protein is CASNDQLEQYF. The full variable domain, rest sourced from reference TRBV5-5 and TRBJ2-7, is DAGVTQSPTHLIKTRGQQVTLRCSPISGHKSVSWYQQVLGQGPQFIFQYYEKEERGRGNFPDRFSARQFPNYSSELNVNALLLGDSALYLCASNDQLEQYFGPGTRLTVT.

The rearrangement links TRBV2 to TRBJ2-5; 10 bases are shared with TRBD1. The CDR3 spans 15 residues. With V trimmed by 7 bases and J by 5 bases, 10 bases remained unmatched. Germline-derived CDR1 and CDR2 are SNHLY and FYNNEI. CDR3 bases: TGTGCCAGCACTCTCCGGGACAGGGGACCGGAGACCCAGTACTTC. This translates into CASTLRDRGPETQYF. Filled out from reference TRBV2 and TRBJ2-5, the complete variable domain reads EPEVTQTPSHQVTQMGQEVILRCVPISNHLYFYWYRQILGQKVEFLVSFYNNEISEKSEIFDDQFSVERPDGSNFTLKIRSTKLEDSAMYFCASTLRDRGPETQYFGPGTRLLVL.

This chain connects TRBV11-2 to TRBJ2-7; possible D gene TRBD1, 5 bases. The germline CDR1 and CDR2 sequences are SGHAT and FQNNGV. The CDR3 contains 14 residues. Trimming left V 1 base short and J 2 bases short, with 9 bases between. Written as DNA, the CDR3 is TGTGCCAGCAGCTTAGCACAGGCAGCCTACGAGCAGTACTTC. Encoded protein: CASSLAQAAYEQYF.

V gene TRBV19 combines with J gene TRBJ2-7; no definite D call. Germline V lookup: CDR1 LNHDA, CDR2 SQIVND (reference sequence). The CDR3 spans 14 residues. Trimming took off 5 bases at V and 4 bases at J, with 15 bases between the two ends. In nucleotides, the CDR3 is TGTGCCAGTAGTGGCGGCTCAGGTCCTTACGAGCAGTACTTC. This translates into CASSGGSGPYEQYF.

V usage is TRBV13 and J usage is TRBJ2-1; TRBD1 is a possible D gene (5 bases). The CDR3 totals 15 residues. V was pared by 0 bases and J by 4 bases, with 10 bases between. The V gene's germline CDR1 is PRHDT and CDR2 FYEKMQ (reference sequence). The chain's CDR3 is CASSLGGEGYNEQFF. Here the CDR3 DNA reads TGTGCCAGCAGCTTAGGAGGGGAAGGTTACAATGAGCAGTTCTTC.

The chain carries TRBV7-9 and TRBJ1-3; TRBD1 might be the D (6 bases). Germline V gives CDR1 SEHNR, CDR2 FQNEAQ (reference sequence). V lost 2 bases, J lost 8 bases, and 16 bases lay in between. There are 15 residues in the CDR3. The CDR3 protein is CASSLLAGARDTIYF. CDR3 coding DNA: TGTGCCAGCAGCTTATTGGCAGGGGCTCGGGACACCATATATTTT.

The chain couples TRBV13 to TRBJ2-7; D is uncertain. This CDR3 is 12 amino acids long. Germline CDR1 and CDR2: PRHDT and FYEKMQ (reference sequence). With 5 bases removed from V and 0 bases from J, the gap between germline ends came to 5 bases. CDR3 region: CASSDRSYEQYF. The CDR3 DNA reads TGTGCCAGCAGCGACCGCTCCTACGAGCAGTACTTC.

The V and J genes are TRBV27 and TRBJ2-7; TRBD1 matches at 10 bases. The germline CDR1 and CDR2 sequences are MNHEY and SMNVEV (reference sequence). After removal of 5 bases from V and 0 bases from J, the junction contained 10 bases not matched to a gene. The CDR3 is 17 amino acids. DNA for the CDR3: TGTGCCAGCAGTCCTGCGACAGGGGGCTTGACCTCCTACGAGCAGTACTTC. Residues: CASSPATGGLTSYEQYF.

This sequence joins TRBV10-3 and TRBJ2-7, with D uncertain. This CDR3 region has 12 residues. The V gene's germline CDR1 is ENHRY and CDR2 SYGVKD. The V gene lost 8 bases and the J gene lost 6 bases, with 14 bases spanning the gap. This chain's CDR3 is CAIGGTIFEQYF. CDR3 coding DNA: TGTGCCATCGGTGGAACTATCTTCGAGCAGTACTTC.

The gene calls are TRBV9 and TRBJ2-7, with a possible D match to TRBD1 (5 bases). The V end was cut by 0 bases, the J end by 4 bases, with 14 bases between. Per germline, CDR1 SGDLS and CDR2 YYNGEE. The CDR3 runs 15 residues. The CDR3 region has the DNA TGTGCCAGCAGCGTAGGGACCACTCAGGGATACGAGCAGTACTTC. Its protein product is CASSVGTTQGYEQYF.

The chain carries TRBV13 and TRBJ2-1; 8 nucleotides match TRBD2. The V segment lost 1 base and the J segment 5 bases; nucleotides outside the gene matches: 7. This CDR3 contains 16 residues. Germline lookup yields CDR1 PRHDT and CDR2 FYEKMQ (reference sequence). In nucleotides, the CDR3 is TGTGCCAGCAGCTTAGATCCCAGCGGGGGAAACAATGAGCAGTTCTTC. Its protein is CASSLDPSGGNNEQFF. Together with reference TRBV13 and TRBJ2-1, the CDR3 gives the full variable domain: AAGVIQSPRHLIKEKRETATLKCYPIPRHDTVYWYQQGPGQDPQFLISFYEKMQSDKGSIPDRFSAQQFSDYHSELNMSSLELGDSALYFCASSLDPSGGNNEQFFGPGTRLTVL.

This clone has a single count. This CDR3 is also generated by other DNA sequences in the sample. The CDR3 here is CASSQGLAGSYEQYF. CDR3 sequence (DNA): TGCGCCAGCAGCCAAGGACTAGCGGGAAGCTACGAGCAGTACTTC. The gene calls are TRBV4-3 and TRBJ2-7, with 11 bases identical to TRBD2. J lost 3 bases, V lost 1 base, and 2 bases had no gene match. The CDR3 sequence is 15 residues long. Germline V gene data show CDR1 as LGHNA and CDR2 as YSLEER.

In its sample, this clone was seen once. The chain recombines TRBV7-9 with TRBJ1-3; D uncertain. Trimming shortened V by 1 base and J by 8 bases, and 12 bases separated the two germline ends. Germline CDR1 is SEHNR and CDR2 is FQNEAQ (reference sequence). The CDR3 loop spans 14 amino acids. The CDR3 bases are TGTGCCAGCAGCTTAGTTTTCGACGGTGACACCATATATTTT. Its protein is CASSLVFDGDTIYF. Looking up the rest from reference TRBV7-9 and TRBJ1-3 gives the full variable domain: DTGVSQNPRHKITKRGQNVTFRCDPISEHNRLYWYRQTLGQGPEFLTYFQNEAQLEKSRLLSDRFSAERPKGSFSTLEIQRTEQGDSAMYLCASSLVFDGDTIYFGEGSWLTVV.

This sequence joins TRBV28 and TRBJ2-7; D ambiguous. The germline V gene encodes CDR1 MDHEN and CDR2 SYDVKM. The CDR3 spans 14 residues. Trimming left V 3 bases short and J 0 bases short, with 9 bases between. The CDR3 region is CASSLRWSSYEQYF. As DNA, the CDR3 is TGTGCCAGCAGTTTGAGGTGGAGCTCCTACGAGCAGTACTTC.

The V gene is TRBV2, the J gene TRBJ2-1; TRBD1 aligns across 9 bases. J lost 3 bases, V lost 8 bases, and 11 bases had no gene match. There are 16 residues in the CDR3. Germline assignment: CDR1 SNHLY and CDR2 FYNNEI. CDR3: CASSPPQGAVYNEQFF. For the CDR3, the DNA is TGTGCCAGCTCACCCCCACAGGGGGCGGTCTACAATGAGCAGTTCTTC.

This sequence joins TRBV9 and TRBJ2-7, with a weak D call TRBD1 (6 bases). With 3 bases removed from V and 2 bases from J, the gap between germline ends came to 12 bases. This CDR3 region has 14 residues. Germline lookup yields CDR1 SGDLS and CDR2 YYNGEE. In nucleotides, the CDR3 is TGTGCCAGCAGCGATGGGGGCCGGCCCTACGAGCAGTACTTC. Its translation: CASSDGGRPYEQYF.

The chain links TRBV9 to TRBJ2-5; 8 bases map to TRBD1. V shed 7 bases, J shed 2 bases, and the junction held 10 bases outside the gene matches. The CDR3 loop spans 15 amino acids. Germline V gene lookup returns CDR1 SGDLS and CDR2 YYNGEE. The CDR3: CASGGDRGYQETQYF. As DNA, the CDR3 is TGTGCCAGCGGGGGAGACAGGGGTTATCAAGAGACCCAGTACTTC.

The V call is TRBV28, the J call TRBJ2-1; tentative D call: TRBD2 (6 bases). The V and J ends lost 1 base and 5 bases respectively, with 12 bases between them. Germline V gene data show CDR1 as MDHEN and CDR2 as SYDVKM. The CDR3 is made up of 15 amino acids. The CDR3 sequence: CASSLFGRAHNEQFF. The CDR3 coding sequence is TGTGCCAGCAGTTTATTCGGGAGAGCCCACAATGAGCAGTTCTTC.

The genes are TRBV27 and TRBJ1-2; TRBD1 aligns across 7 bases. Germline V gives CDR1 MNHEY, CDR2 SMNVEV (reference sequence). The J segment lost 8 bases and the V segment lost 6 bases, leaving 9 bases of the junction unmatched. The CDR3 loop spans 13 amino acids. This chain's CDR3 is CASRNLGTDGYTF. The CDR3, as DNA: TGTGCCAGCAGAAACCTCGGGACAGACGGCTACACCTTC.

The rearrangement uses TRBV7-9 and TRBJ1-4; 9 positions match TRBD1. Germline CDR1 is SEHNR and CDR2 is FQNEAQ (reference sequence). The CDR3 is 17 amino acids. J lost 1 base, V lost 5 bases, and 8 bases had no gene match. DNA for the CDR3: TGTGCCAGCAGCCAGACCTACAGGGGGCTAACTAATGAAAAACTGTTTTTT. Protein sequence: CASSQTYRGLTNEKLFF.

The chain couples TRBV5-5 to TRBJ2-5; the D gene is possibly TRBD2 (5 bases). Trimming took off 0 bases at V and 4 bases at J, with 10 bases between the two ends. In germline, CDR1 is SGHKS, CDR2 YYEKEE (reference sequence). The CDR3 is made up of 14 amino acids. CDR3 DNA: TGTGCCAGCAGCTTGGGAGGGAGAAGAGAGACCCAGTACTTC. This translates into CASSLGGRRETQYF.

This chain joins TRBV28 and TRBJ2-7; D could derive from TRBD1 or TRBD2 (5 bases each). This CDR3 comprises 16 residues. Germline CDR1 reads MDHEN; CDR2 reads SYDVKM. Trimming pared 8 bases from V and 1 base from J, leaving 21 bases between. The CDR3 region is CASVASGPKRSYEQYF. Here the CDR3 DNA reads TGTGCCAGCGTAGCGTCGGGACCAAAAAGATCCTACGAGCAGTACTTC.

The chain joins TRBV29-1 to TRBJ1-2, with 8 bases identical to TRBD1. The V gene's germline CDR1 is SQVTM and CDR2 ANQGSEA. This CDR3 is built from 14 residues. V trimming: 2 bases; J trimming: 2 bases; junction bases outside the gene matches: 4. CDR3 residues: CSVEPRTGNYGYTF. The CDR3 coding sequence is TGCAGCGTTGAACCCAGGACAGGGAACTATGGCTACACCTTC.

DNA of the CDR3: TGTGCCAGCAGCTTAGTGGTTCAGGGACTGTACAATGAGCAGTTCTTC. This sequence encodes CASSLVVQGLYNEQFF. This sequence joins TRBV7-8 and TRBJ2-1; maybe TRBD2 (6 bases). Looked up from germline, CDR1 is SGHVS and CDR2 is FQNEAQ. This CDR3 spans 16 amino acids. The germline V and J ends were trimmed by 1 base and 4 bases, with 14 bases remaining between them.

The chain has TRBV11-2 and TRBJ2-2, with unresolved D. The V end lost 0 bases, the J end lost 5 bases, and 7 bases lay between the germline ends. Germline V gene lookup returns CDR1 SGHAT and CDR2 FQNNGV. The CDR3 covers 14 residues. CDR3 DNA: TGTGCCAGCAGCTTAGACGGAATGACCGGGGAGCTGTTTTTT. Translated: CASSLDGMTGELFF.